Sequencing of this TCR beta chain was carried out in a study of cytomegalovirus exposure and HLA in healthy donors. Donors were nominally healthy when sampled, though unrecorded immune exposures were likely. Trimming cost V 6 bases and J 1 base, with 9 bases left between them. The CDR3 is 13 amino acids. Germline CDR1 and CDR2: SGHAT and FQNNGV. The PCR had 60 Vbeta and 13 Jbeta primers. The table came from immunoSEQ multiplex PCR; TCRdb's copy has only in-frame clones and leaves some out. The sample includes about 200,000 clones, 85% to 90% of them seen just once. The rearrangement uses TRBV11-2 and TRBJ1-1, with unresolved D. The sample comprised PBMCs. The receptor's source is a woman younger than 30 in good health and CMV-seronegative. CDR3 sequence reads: CASRATGNTEAFF. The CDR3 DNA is TGTGCCAGCAGAGCCACGGGGAACACTGAAGCTTTCTTT.